This T cell receptor (beta chain) comes out of a study of blood T cell repertoires in COVID-19. Turning to the study itself: PBMCs, B-cell-depleted T cells, or T cells were the source of the cDNA or gDNA that made up the material.

This clone was seen just once. The V and J ends lost 5 bases and 2 bases, in that order; junction bases with no gene match: 5. The germline V gene encodes CDR1 MNHEY and CDR2 SMNVEV (reference sequence). This CDR3 region has 15 residues. Only in-frame clones appear in the TCRdb table, and some are missing; sequencing was by immunoSEQ multiplex PCR. The sample yields approximately 190,000 clones, nearly 85% seen once. Sequenced material: peripheral blood. The V gene is TRBV27, the J gene TRBJ1-1; TRBD1 matches at 10 bases. The receptor's source is a woman aged 25 to 39 with acute or convalescent COVID-19. CDR3 amino acids: CASSTRTGGNTEAFF. The CDR3 DNA reads TGTGCCAGCAGTACCCGGACAGGGGGAAACACTGAAGCTTTCTTT.